This TCR beta chain was identified in a study of neurological immune-mediated disorders. Study results and limitations: The greatest TCR clonal expansion occurred in HTLV-1-associated myelopathy and the least in multiple sclerosis, which fell below healthy controls.

The unsorted libraries were made from 2 million PBMCs kept at -80 C. TCRdb processed the 5' RACE reads anew with MiXCR; each CDR3 protein has one entry. The data contain about 59,000 distinct CDR3 sequences, roughly 3.3% of them singletons. This clonotype was found many times. Antigen specificity is unknown. Germline CDR1 reads SQVTM; CDR2 reads ANQGSEA. Trimming removed 4 bases from V and 1 base from J, with 7 bases in between. The CDR3 runs to 12 residues. Sequenced sample: PBMCs. The source of this sequence is a young woman with multiple sclerosis. This chain uses TRBV29-1 with TRBJ1-1; D gene unclear. The CDR3 DNA reads as TGCAGCGTTGGACTTGCGAACACTGAAGCTTTCTTT. Translation: CSVGLANTEAFF.